Listed below are T cell receptor beta chains from one sample, sequenced in a study of OX40 agonist ivuxolimab in advanced cancers. The data were produced by immunoSEQ multiplex PCR, yet TCRdb's version contains in-frame clones alone and is incomplete. In the table there are 50,000 to 60,000 clones, roughly 88% of which are singletons. The sample consisted of CD4+ or CD8+ T cells sorted from blood, taken in a trial of the OX40 agonist ivuxolimab. The source is an adult with an advanced solid tumor such as melanoma, head and neck, liver or kidney cancer. Each CDR3 is given with its conserved first and last residue. Each record gives: CDR3 protein, CDR3 DNA, D gene, clone size, V gene, J gene. The D gene is left open where the match is weak. Size is omitted from some rows. Given values are once, few, many or a class for expanded clones.

CDR3aa: CASSLDYNLPLHF; CDR3nt: TGTGCCAGCAGTTTAGACTATAATTTACCCCTCCACTTT; d_gene: -; abundance: -; v_gene: TRBV27; j_gene: TRBJ1-6
CDR3aa: CASSFRKGEETQYF; CDR3nt: TGTGCCAGCAGCTTTCGGAAGGGGGAGGAGACCCAGTACTTC; d_gene: -; abundance: -; v_gene: TRBV21-1; j_gene: TRBJ2-5
CDR3aa: CASSADYNEQFF; CDR3nt: TGCGCCAGCAGTGCGGACTACAATGAGCAGTTCTTC; d_gene: -; abundance: -; v_gene: TRBV10-1; j_gene: TRBJ2-1
CDR3aa: CASSEIGIARREQYF; CDR3nt: TGTGCCAGCAGCGAAATCGGGATAGCGCGTCGGGAGCAGTACTTC; d_gene: -; abundance: -; v_gene: TRBV7-2; j_gene: TRBJ2-7
CDR3aa: CASSPGTGGYTF; CDR3nt: TGTGCCAGCAGTCCCGGGACAGGGGGCTACACCTTC; d_gene: TRBD1; abundance: -; v_gene: TRBV7-3; j_gene: TRBJ1-2
CDR3aa: CASSEASGGLETQYF; CDR3nt: TGCGCCAGCAGCGAAGCTAGCGGGGGGTTAGAGACCCAGTACTTC; d_gene: TRBD2; abundance: -; v_gene: TRBV5-1; j_gene: TRBJ2-5
CDR3aa: CASSSSGEPRETQYF; CDR3nt: TGTGCCAGCAGTTCTAGCGGGGAGCCCCGTGAGACCCAGTACTTC; d_gene: TRBD2; abundance: -; v_gene: TRBV6-6; j_gene: TRBJ2-5
CDR3aa: CASSEQETQYF; CDR3nt: TGTGCCAGCTCGGAACAAGAGACCCAGTACTTC; d_gene: -; abundance: -; v_gene: TRBV18; j_gene: TRBJ2-5
CDR3aa: CASSYPPTDTQYF; CDR3nt: TGTGCCAGCAGCTACCCACCCACAGATACGCAGTATTTT; d_gene: -; abundance: -; v_gene: TRBV7-8; j_gene: TRBJ2-3
CDR3aa: CASSYRGGNEQFF; CDR3nt: TGTGCCAGCAGTTACAGGGGAGGGAATGAGCAGTTCTTC; d_gene: -; abundance: -; v_gene: TRBV27; j_gene: TRBJ2-1
CDR3aa: CASSPIGRQGYEQYF; CDR3nt: TGTGCCAGCAGCCCAATAGGTCGACAAGGCTACGAGCAGTACTTC; d_gene: -; abundance: -; v_gene: TRBV5-4; j_gene: TRBJ2-7
CDR3aa: CASSIGGGLSSYNEQFF; CDR3nt: TGTGCCAGCAGTATTGGGGGGGGCCTCAGCTCCTACAATGAGCAGTTCTTC; d_gene: -; abundance: -; v_gene: TRBV28; j_gene: TRBJ2-1
CDR3aa: CASKGGGRYNEQFF; CDR3nt: TGCGCCAGCAAAGGAGGGGGACGTTACAATGAGCAGTTCTTC; d_gene: -; abundance: once; v_gene: TRBV5-1; j_gene: TRBJ2-1
CDR3aa: CASSFILQGPKQFF; CDR3nt: TGTGCCAGCAGTTTTATCTTACAGGGGCCCAAGCAGTTCTTC; d_gene: TRBD1; abundance: -; v_gene: TRBV27; j_gene: TRBJ2-1
CDR3aa: CASSFTSGASYEQYF; CDR3nt: TGTGCCAGCAGCTTCACTAGCGGGGCCTCCTACGAGCAGTACTTC; d_gene: TRBD2; abundance: -; v_gene: TRBV28; j_gene: TRBJ2-7
CDR3aa: CASSQEGGSATYNEQFF; CDR3nt: TGCGCCAGCAGCCAAGAAGGAGGGAGCGCTACCTACAATGAGCAGTTCTTC; d_gene: -; abundance: -; v_gene: TRBV4-1; j_gene: TRBJ2-1
CDR3aa: CASSRTSGITGELFF; CDR3nt: TGTGCCAGTAGTAGGACTAGCGGGATTACCGGGGAGCTGTTTTTT; d_gene: TRBD2; abundance: -; v_gene: TRBV19; j_gene: TRBJ2-2
CDR3aa: CASFRGYGYTF; CDR3nt: TGTGCCAGCTTCCGGGGCTATGGCTACACCTTC; d_gene: -; abundance: -; v_gene: TRBV6-8; j_gene: TRBJ1-2
CDR3aa: CASSPPDRNLLLNTEAFF; CDR3nt: TGTGCCAGCAGCCCCCCAGACAGAAATCTACTTCTGAACACTGAAGCTTTCTTT; d_gene: -; abundance: -; v_gene: TRBV5-8; j_gene: TRBJ1-1
CDR3aa: CASSPTRGAEKLFF; CDR3nt: TGTGCCAGCAGCCCCACCCGGGGTGCTGAAAAACTGTTTTTT; d_gene: -; abundance: -; v_gene: TRBV11-3; j_gene: TRBJ1-4
CDR3aa: CASSYPGPGADTQYF; CDR3nt: TGCGCCAGCAGCTATCCGGGACCCGGGGCAGATACGCAGTATTTT; d_gene: -; abundance: -; v_gene: TRBV5-1; j_gene: TRBJ2-3
CDR3aa: CASTNQGNSGELFF; CDR3nt: TGTGCCAGCACCAATCAGGGTAATTCCGGGGAGCTGTTTTTT; d_gene: -; abundance: -; v_gene: TRBV7-8; j_gene: TRBJ2-2
CDR3aa: CASSYTVYSNQPQHF; CDR3nt: TGTGCCAGCAGTTATACCGTATATAGCAATCAGCCCCAGCATTTT; d_gene: -; abundance: -; v_gene: TRBV6-5; j_gene: TRBJ1-5
CDR3aa: CASRLGGGAEAFF; CDR3nt: TGCGCCAGCAGACTCGGGGGGGGTGCTGAAGCTTTCTTT; d_gene: -; abundance: -; v_gene: TRBV10-2; j_gene: TRBJ1-1
CDR3aa: CASSPGINEKLFF; CDR3nt: TGTGCCAGCTCACCAGGGATTAATGAAAAACTGTTTTTT; d_gene: -; abundance: -; v_gene: TRBV18; j_gene: TRBJ1-4
CDR3aa: CASSPEYGYTF; CDR3nt: TGTGCCAGCAGCCCAGAATATGGCTACACCTTC; d_gene: -; abundance: -; v_gene: TRBV9; j_gene: TRBJ1-2
CDR3aa: CASSEGQGVDGYTF; CDR3nt: TGTGCCAGCAGTGAGGGACAGGGGGTAGATGGCTACACCTTC; d_gene: TRBD1; abundance: -; v_gene: TRBV2; j_gene: TRBJ1-2
CDR3aa: CASTVGSGHYGYTF; CDR3nt: TGTGCCAGCACCGTAGGATCGGGACACTATGGCTACACCTTC; d_gene: -; abundance: -; v_gene: TRBV5-4; j_gene: TRBJ1-2
CDR3aa: CASRPAGTGGREQYF; CDR3nt: TGTGCCAGCAGACCCGCCGGGACAGGGGGCCGGGAGCAGTACTTC; d_gene: TRBD1; abundance: -; v_gene: TRBV7-9; j_gene: TRBJ2-7
CDR3aa: CATSREIGVKSYEQYF; CDR3nt: TGTGCCACCAGCAGAGAGATCGGAGTGAAATCCTACGAGCAGTACTTC; d_gene: -; abundance: -; v_gene: TRBV15; j_gene: TRBJ2-7
CDR3aa: CASRRPQGGPQHF; CDR3nt: TGTGCCAGCAGGCGGCCACAGGGGGGGCCCCAGCATTTT; d_gene: TRBD1; abundance: -; v_gene: TRBV6-6; j_gene: TRBJ1-5
CDR3aa: CASSVHSLSGELFF; CDR3nt: TGTGCCAGCAGTGTTCACAGTCTTTCCGGGGAGCTGTTTTTT; d_gene: -; abundance: -; v_gene: TRBV2; j_gene: TRBJ2-2
CDR3aa: CASSIGQPDGGYTF; CDR3nt: TGTGCCAGCAGCATAGGACAGCCCGATGGGGGCTACACCTTC; d_gene: -; abundance: -; v_gene: TRBV5-6; j_gene: TRBJ1-2
CDR3aa: CASSMGLATDTQYF; CDR3nt: TGTGCCAGTAGTATGGGGCTAGCTACAGATACGCAGTATTTT; d_gene: -; abundance: -; v_gene: TRBV19; j_gene: TRBJ2-3
CDR3aa: CASGGQSRTNEKLFF; CDR3nt: TGTGCCAGTGGGGGACAGAGCCGGACTAATGAAAAACTGTTTTTT; d_gene: TRBD1; abundance: -; v_gene: TRBV19; j_gene: TRBJ1-4
CDR3aa: CASSPRAYIGFSEKLFF; CDR3nt: TGTGCCAGCAGCCCCCGTGCTTATATAGGGTTCTCTGAAAAACTGTTTTTT; d_gene: -; abundance: medium-sized; v_gene: TRBV7-9; j_gene: TRBJ1-4
CDR3aa: CASSDGQLSYEQYF; CDR3nt: TGTGCCAGCAGTGACGGACAGCTGTCCTACGAGCAGTACTTC; d_gene: -; abundance: -; v_gene: TRBV6-1; j_gene: TRBJ2-7
CDR3aa: CASSYSMLATETQYF; CDR3nt: TGTGCCAGCAGTTACTCGATGCTAGCAACGGAGACCCAGTACTTC; d_gene: -; abundance: -; v_gene: TRBV6-5; j_gene: TRBJ2-5
CDR3aa: CASSDAGYTEAFF; CDR3nt: TGTGCCAGCAGCGATGCAGGGTACACTGAAGCTTTCTTT; d_gene: -; abundance: -; v_gene: TRBV7-6; j_gene: TRBJ1-1
CDR3aa: CASSVDGTSFYEQYF; CDR3nt: TGTGCCAGCAGCGTAGACGGGACTAGCTTCTACGAGCAGTACTTC; d_gene: TRBD2; abundance: once; v_gene: TRBV9; j_gene: TRBJ2-7
CDR3aa: CASSSWDDRYEQYF; CDR3nt: TGTGCCAGCAGCTCTTGGGACGACCGCTACGAGCAGTACTTC; d_gene: -; abundance: -; v_gene: TRBV7-2; j_gene: TRBJ2-7
CDR3aa: CSVEPGQGATEAFF; CDR3nt: TGCAGCGTTGAGCCGGGACAGGGCGCCACTGAAGCTTTCTTT; d_gene: TRBD1; abundance: -; v_gene: TRBV29-1; j_gene: TRBJ1-1
CDR3aa: CASSLEGLAGMSSYNEQFF; CDR3nt: TGCGCCAGCAGCTTGGAGGGACTAGCGGGGATGAGCTCCTACAATGAGCAGTTCTTC; d_gene: TRBD2; abundance: -; v_gene: TRBV5-1; j_gene: TRBJ2-1
CDR3aa: CASSVGQDTQYF; CDR3nt: TGTGCCAGCAGTGTTGGCCAAGATACGCAGTATTTT; d_gene: -; abundance: -; v_gene: TRBV2; j_gene: TRBJ2-3
CDR3aa: CASSSGQGYGYTF; CDR3nt: TGTGCCAGCAGCTCAGGACAGGGCTATGGCTACACCTTC; d_gene: TRBD1; abundance: -; v_gene: TRBV9; j_gene: TRBJ1-2
CDR3aa: CASSPIGRQGYEQYF; CDR3nt: TGTGCCAGCAGCCCAATAGGTCGACAAGGCTACGAGCAGTACTTC; d_gene: -; abundance: -; v_gene: TRBV7-9; j_gene: TRBJ2-7
CDR3aa: CASSFRNTGELFF; CDR3nt: TGTGCCAGCAGTTTCAGAAACACCGGGGAGCTGTTTTTT; d_gene: -; abundance: -; v_gene: TRBV28; j_gene: TRBJ2-2
CDR3aa: CAIAGLPSHEQYF; CDR3nt: TGTGCCATCGCCGGGCTACCCTCGCACGAGCAGTACTTC; d_gene: -; abundance: -; v_gene: TRBV10-3; j_gene: TRBJ2-7
CDR3aa: CASSPGSSGHEQYF; CDR3nt: TGTGCCAGCTCACCAGGGAGTAGCGGGCACGAGCAGTACTTC; d_gene: TRBD2; abundance: once; v_gene: TRBV18; j_gene: TRBJ2-7
CDR3aa: CAWSPRLGNSPLHF; CDR3nt: TGTGCCTGGAGTCCCCGCCTAGGGAATTCACCCCTCCACTTT; d_gene: -; abundance: -; v_gene: TRBV30; j_gene: TRBJ1-6
CDR3aa: CASRGRAGSNQPQHF; CDR3nt: TGTGCCAGCAGGGGGAGGGCGGGTAGCAATCAGCCCCAGCATTTT; d_gene: -; abundance: once; v_gene: TRBV27; j_gene: TRBJ1-5
CDR3aa: CASSLVFSGEYNEQFF; CDR3nt: TGTGCCAGCAGTCTAGTGTTTAGCGGGGAATACAATGAGCAGTTCTTC; d_gene: TRBD2; abundance: -; v_gene: TRBV2; j_gene: TRBJ2-1
CDR3aa: CASSIDRRGHYNEQFF; CDR3nt: TGTGCCAGTAGTATAGATCGGAGGGGGCATTACAATGAGCAGTTCTTC; d_gene: -; abundance: few; v_gene: TRBV19; j_gene: TRBJ2-1
CDR3aa: CAWKRDSHEQYF; CDR3nt: TGTGCCTGGAAGCGGGACAGCCACGAGCAGTACTTC; d_gene: -; abundance: once; v_gene: TRBV30; j_gene: TRBJ2-7